This T cell receptor beta chain was profiled in a study of T cells in localized non-small cell lung cancer. TCRdb's table, derived via immunoSEQ multiplex PCR, lists solely in-frame clones and lacks some. The repertoire holds roughly 50,000 clones, more than 85% seen once, with approximately 20% in the top ten. Overall study findings and caveats: Uninvolved adjacent lung had more T cell clonality than any other tissue, topping tumor. Longer overall survival was linked to higher blood T cell density.

CDR1 and CDR2 from the germline V gene are GTSNPN and SVGIG (reference sequence). Trimming took 2 bases from V and 4 from J, leaving 11 bases between them. The CDR3 length is 13 residues. A note on this clone: Its target is not known.

Sample: peripheral blood, taken before any cancer treatment. The origin of this receptor is a man aged 35 to 70 with stage I lung adenocarcinoma. The chain joins TRBV30 to TRBJ2-5; D perhaps matches TRBD1 (6 bases). CDR3 DNA sequence: TGTGCCTGGAGTCGCACAGGGCCAGAGACCCAGTACTTC. This codes for CAWSRTGPETQYF.